What follows are 18 T cell receptor beta chains derived from one specimen sequenced in a study of identical twins. TCRdb re-analysed the 5' RACE reads in MiXCR, keeping a single row per CDR3 protein. The sample lists approximately 690,000 distinct CDR3 sequences, roughly 6% seen once, with 1.5% to 2% in the top ten. The sample consisted of naive T cells sorted from blood. Receptors originate from a man between 18 and 35 years old in good health.

In its sample, this clonotype was seen many times. This chain uses TRBV20-1 with TRBJ2-1; D gene uncertain. This CDR3 comprises 14 residues. Per germline, CDR1 DFQATT and CDR2 SNEGSKA (reference sequence). V gave up 5 bases and J gave up 5 bases, with 16 bases separating them. The chain's CDR3 is CSALGARPNNEQFF. The CDR3 region has the DNA TGCAGTGCTCTGGGCGCGAGGCCGAACAATGAGCAGTTCTTC.

This clonotype appeared a few times. The chain uses TRBV7-2 and TRBJ2-2, with D possibly TRBD2 on 6 matching bases. The ends were cut back, 3 bases at V and 1 base at J, with 9 bases in the middle. The CDR3 has 15 residues. The germline gives CDR1 SGHTA, CDR2 FQGNSA. DNA for the CDR3: TGTGCCAGCAGCTTTTCTAGCGTGAACACCGGGGAGCTGTTTTTT. It yields the protein CASSFSSVNTGELFF.

CDR3 in DNA: TGTGCCAGCAGCCGGGGACTAGCGGGAGGGGAAAACAATGAGCAGTTCTTC. This codes for CASSRGLAGGENNEQFF. The chain employs TRBV9 and TRBJ2-1; 16 positions match TRBD2. With 4 bases clipped from V and 5 bases from J, the junction kept 6 bases outside the gene matches. The CDR3 runs 17 residues. The V gene's germline CDR1 is SGDLS and CDR2 YYNGEE.

This clonotype has at least ten counts. For the CDR3, the DNA is TGCAGTGCTAGGGGGGGGGACAGGGGCGTCAATCAGCCCCAGCATTTT. This translates into CSARGGDRGVNQPQHF. This chain uses TRBV20-1 with TRBJ1-5; 10 nucleotides align to TRBD1. V gave up 3 bases and J gave up 3 bases; unmatched junction bases: 8. The germline gives CDR1 DFQATT, CDR2 SNEGSKA (reference sequence). This CDR3 is built from 16 residues.

This clonotype has only a few counts. This chain links TRBV12-3 or TRBV12-4 with TRBJ1-4; no reliable D call. The germline V and J ends were trimmed by 6 bases and 7 bases, with 9 bases remaining between them. The CDR3 runs 12 residues. The CDR3 loop reads CASSRRVEKLFF. As DNA, the CDR3 is TGTGCCAGCAGCAGGAGGGTTGAAAAACTGTTTTTT.

This clonotype has at least ten counts. The chain employs TRBV9 and TRBJ2-1, with TRBD2 as a possible D gene (5 bases). The CDR3 has 14 residues. V shed 6 bases and J shed 4 bases, with 14 bases lying between them. Germline assignment: CDR1 SGDLS and CDR2 YYNGEE. The CDR3 nucleotides read TGTGCCAGCAACGAAGGACTGCCATACAATGAGCAGTTCTTC. Translated, it gives CASNEGLPYNEQFF.

This clonotype has a handful of counts. At one end the junction does not follow the germline gene, possibly because of a read error. V is TRBV5-1 and J is TRBJ1-2; a weak D match, TRBD1 (6 bases). The V gene's germline CDR1 is SGHRS and CDR2 YFSETQ. The CDR3 loop spans 14 amino acids. CDR3 residues: CASSPGFSVQGMAF. The CDR3 DNA reads as TGCGCCAGCAGTCCCGGCTTCTCCGTACAGGGTATGGCCTTC.

In its sample, this clonotype was seen many times. The chain links TRBV9 to TRBJ2-5; D remains ambiguous. Germline values: CDR1 SGDLS, CDR2 YYNGEE. V gave up 0 bases and J gave up 1 base, with 7 bases separating them. The CDR3 is 14 amino acids. CDR3 nucleotide sequence: TGTGCCAGCAGCGTAGACAGAGTCCAAGAGACCCAGTACTTC. This gives the protein CASSVDRVQETQYF.

In its sample, this clonotype was seen many times. The V gene is TRBV5-1, the J gene TRBJ2-1; D is possibly TRBD1 (5 bases). This CDR3 is built from 12 residues. Germline V gene lookup returns CDR1 SGHRS and CDR2 YFSETQ. V shed 3 bases and J shed 7 bases, with 8 bases lying between them. CDR3 protein: CASSYQGNEQFF. CDR3 nucleotide sequence: TGCGCCAGCAGCTATCAGGGAAATGAGCAGTTCTTC.

This clonotype was found a few times. The rearrangement uses TRBV4-3 and TRBJ2-7; the match to TRBD1 covers 10 bases. There are 15 residues in the CDR3. Germline trimming cut 3 bases from V and 7 bases from J; bases unmatched to any gene: 9. Germline values: CDR1 LGHNA, CDR2 YSLEER. In nucleotides, the CDR3 is TGCGCCAGCAGCCAGGGGGACAGGGGATGGGTTGAGCAGTACTTC. It yields the protein CASSQGDRGWVEQYF.

Note on this clonotype: A single base separates this from a much larger clone, so it may be a read error. The gene calls are TRBV2 and TRBJ2-2, with a possible D match to TRBD2 (6 bases). The CDR3 covers 14 residues. Germline assignment: CDR1 SNHLY and CDR2 FYNNEI. In nucleotides, the CDR3 is TGTGCCAGCAGTTCGGGACTGTACACCGTGGAGCTGTTTTTT. It translates to CASSSGLYTVELFF.

The genes are TRBV18 and TRBJ1-3; TRBD1 matches at 7 bases. The V and J ends lost 0 bases and 0 bases, in that order; junction bases with no gene match: 5. Germline-derived CDR1 and CDR2 are KGHSH and LQKENI. This CDR3 is built from 17 residues. CDR3 loop: CASSPPGQKLSGNTIYF. In nucleotides, the CDR3 is TGTGCCAGCTCACCACCGGGACAGAAACTCTCTGGAAACACCATATATTTT.

This clonotype appeared many times. This sequence joins TRBV29-1 and TRBJ2-1, with D possibly being TRBD1 or TRBD2 (6 bases each). CDR1 SQVTM and CDR2 ANQGSEA come from the germline V gene. V was clipped by 6 bases and J by 4 bases, with 16 bases between them. There are 14 residues in the CDR3. The CDR3 protein is CSVPYGGQYNEQFF. As DNA, the CDR3 is TGCAGCGTGCCCTATGGGGGGCAATACAATGAGCAGTTCTTC.

This clonotype was counted only a few times. The chain carries TRBV7-8 and TRBJ2-5; the match to TRBD2 covers 7 bases. From germline, CDR1 is SGHVS and CDR2 FQNEAQ. This CDR3 is built from 16 residues. Trimming cost V 1 base and J 1 base; bases outside gene matches: 6. Written as DNA, the CDR3 is TGTGCCAGCAGCTTAGTCAGCGGGATACTCCAAGAGACCCAGTACTTC. Translating gives CASSLVSGILQETQYF.

The V gene is TRBV6-5, the J gene TRBJ1-2, with TRBD1 as a possible D gene (6 bases). The CDR3 runs 15 residues. CDR1 MNHEY and CDR2 SVGAGI come from the germline V gene. The V end lost 4 bases, the J end lost 2 bases, and 14 bases lay between the germline ends. CDR3 DNA: TGTGCCAGCAGTTCGAGACAGGAAGGAAACTATGGCTACACCTTC. Translated: CASSSRQEGNYGYTF.

This clonotype was seen ten or more times. This chain uses TRBV9 with TRBJ2-1, with 14 positions matching TRBD2. This CDR3 region has 16 residues. The ends lost 3 bases at V and 5 bases at J; junction bases unmatched: 4. Germline CDR1 reads SGDLS; CDR2 reads YYNGEE. The CDR3, as DNA: TGTGCCAGCAGCGGGACTAGCGGGAGGATTAACAATGAGCAGTTCTTC. Its protein product is CASSGTSGRINNEQFF. Drawing the rest from reference TRBV9 and TRBJ2-1, the complete variable domain is DSGVTQTPKHLITATGQRVTLRCSPRSGDLSVYWYQQSLDQGLQFLIQYYNGEERAKGNILERFSAQQFPDLHSELNLSSLELGDSALYFCASSGTSGRINNEQFFGPGTRLTVL.

This clonotype has ten or more counts. The chain links TRBV4-1 to TRBJ2-2; D unclear. Germline V lookup: CDR1 MGHRA, CDR2 YSYEKL. Trimming stripped 2 bases from V and 5 bases from J, with 3 bases between. The CDR3 is made up of 12 amino acids. The CDR3 DNA follows: TGCGCCAGCAGCCAATTTACCGGGGAGCTGTTTTTT. Protein: CASSQFTGELFF.

V and J are TRBV28 and TRBJ2-1; a possible D gene is TRBD1 (5 bases). Germline loops: CDR1 MDHEN, CDR2 SYDVKM. Deletions cut 6 bases from V and 0 bases from J, with 18 bases between. The length of the CDR3 is 17 residues. CDR3 in DNA: TGTGCCAGCAGCCCACCCCAGGGTCCGGGCTCCTACAATGAGCAGTTCTTC. The encoded protein is CASSPPQGPGSYNEQFF.